This TCR beta chain came from a study of blood T cell repertoires in COVID-19 (dated by TCRdb to the early 2020s). Study-level background: Samples from collaborators originated in the United States, Italy and Spain and spanned both the acute and convalescent phases of COVID-19. The repertoires were released in a freely available public database intended as a resource for research on the immune response to SARS-CoV-2. The samples were drawn from the first 160 participants of the ongoing ImmuneRACE study and from about 1,200 subjects provided by 6 global collaborators. The prospective study material was composed of cDNA or gDNA derived from T cells, B-cell-depleted T cells, or PBMCs. The dataset comprised deeply sampled blood TCRbeta repertoires from subjects exposed to, actively infected with, or recovered from COVID-19. Where available, HLA class I and class II types were obtained from metadata supplied by the sample provider rather than from assay-based typing. Sample metadata almost always included a de-identified subject ID, COVID-19 status, age in years and sex. The investigation overall reported the following: The amount of clinical and demographic metadata varied by source and participant and was provided uncurated.

Clipping removes 2 bases from V and 1 base from J, with 10 as the unmatched junction base count. According to the germline V gene, CDR1 reads MRHNA and CDR2 reads SNTAGT. The CDR3 contains 17 residues, cysteine and phenylalanine counted. CDR3 DNA is the only sequence kept; it has 51 bases, read in frame from the first base. Turning to this clone: This receptor's antigen is unknown. No much larger clonotype is one base removed from it; base qualities were not supplied.

TCRbeta CDR3 regions were amplified from genomic DNA using the immunoSEQ Assay, a bias-controlled multiplex PCR. The authors processed their data as follows. The number of nucleated cells in each sample was estimated by amplification of reference gene primers within the assay. Sequence reads were collapsed and filtered to measure the absolute abundance of every unique TCRbeta CDR3 rearrangement. For each sample, productive Simpson clonality was calculated as the square root of Simpson's diversity index across productive rearrangements. In its TCRdb copy, this immuneACCESS table keeps in-frame sequences only and misses some clones. Where compared with another copy, unresolved V genes explain less than half of these, and the others have no known cause. That table supplies the V and J calls and clone size; D and trimming were determined from the DNA. Across this sample there are 450,000 to 600,000 clones, with about nine tenths seen only once. Under 0.75% of the sample lies in the top ten.

Participants in the prospective study were enrolled through a virtual design, were aged roughly 18 to 100 years, and lived in 24 United States geographic areas. Cohort assignment in the prospective study relied on participant-reported clinical history from a screening survey and a study questionnaire. Recovered participants in ImmuneRACE Cohort 3 were defined by two consecutive negative NP/OP PCR tests, clearance by a healthcare professional, or resolution of symptoms. Each participant in the prospective study had whole blood, serum and a nasopharyngeal or oropharyngeal swab collected by mobile phlebotomists. Additional blood draws and questionnaires over an approximately 2-month period could optionally be provided by prospective study participants. Blood samples from the prospective study were shipped frozen or at room temperature prior to DNA extraction.

Recombination joined TRBV6-4 with TRBJ2-5; 7 nucleotides in the junction match TRBD2. Sequenced material: PBMCs or T cells enriched from blood (not recorded which). The sequence was collected from a woman between 18 and 29 years old who had recovered from COVID-19. CDR3 region: CASSDRRASGSQETQYF. The DNA sequence is as follows: TGTGCCAGCAGTGACCGTAGGGCTAGCGGCAGCCAAGAGACCCAGTACTTC.